This is a list of T cell receptor beta chains from one sample in a study of T cells of healthy individuals. Each CDR3 protein is one row after TCRdb ran MiXCR on the 5' RACE reads. This sample has nearly 100,000 distinct CDR3 sequences, with approximately 15% found just once. The receptors come from a human donor in good health. The conserved cysteine and the conserved F or W are not part of the CDR3 here. D genes are given only for firm matches. Only part of the rows carry a size: once, few, many, or a class if the clone is expanded.

>NA|many|TRBV4-1|TRBJ1-6
ASSQARLMMDSPLH
>NA|NA|TRBV21-1|TRBJ1-2
ASSGRTGELNYGYT
>NA|NA|TRBV12-3/TRBV12-4|TRBJ1-2
ASMVQGRDRYT
>TRBD1|NA|TRBV7-8|TRBJ2-3
ASSATGGIDTQY
>NA|few|TRBV11-1|TRBJ2-7
ASSSGLTYEQY
>TRBD1|few|TRBV20-1|TRBJ1-5
SANRGGNQPQH
>NA|few|TRBV20-1|TRBJ2-7
SAGNDREQY
>NA|few|TRBV5-1|TRBJ1-3
ASSLADSSGNTIY
>TRBD2|few|TRBV20-1|TRBJ2-3
SARSGLAGITDTQY
>NA|few|TRBV11-2|TRBJ2-1
ASTRTGVNEQF
>TRBD2|many|TRBV6-6|TRBJ2-7
ASSYSYLAGVSYEQY
>NA|few|TRBV12-3/TRBV12-4|TRBJ1-3
ASSLPYPAGNTIY
>NA|many|TRBV4-3|TRBJ1-2
ASSHRRALNGYT
>TRBD2|many|TRBV6-5|TRBJ2-1
ASSYSGRAGEQF
>TRBD1|few|TRBV28|TRBJ1-4
ASSLGTGGPRRKEKLF
>NA|NA|TRBV5-1|TRBJ2-5
ASSSAIRETQY
>NA|many|TRBV6-1|TRBJ1-2
ASSVGGDYGYT
>NA|few|TRBV20-1|TRBJ1-2
SARDFGQSTYGYT
>NA|few|TRBV12-3/TRBV12-4|TRBJ2-3
ASSHLDRQDTQY
>TRBD2|NA|TRBV20-1|TRBJ2-7
SARDLAGGNYEQY
>NA|many|TRBV15|TRBJ1-1
ATSRDGRGHMNTEAF
>NA|few|TRBV4-1|TRBJ1-2
ASSQESPNGYT
>NA|many|TRBV20-1|TRBJ2-2
SARDVRGARDTGELF
>NA|few|TRBV9|TRBJ2-3
ASSVLGGLPGDTQY
>NA|NA|TRBV4-2|TRBJ1-1
ASSQDVDTEAF
>TRBD1|few|TRBV30|TRBJ2-6
AWRYRDRQTGANVLT
>TRBD1|NA|TRBV5-1|TRBJ1-4
ASSFRQGDEKLF
>NA|few|TRBV18|TRBJ1-4
ASSLQGSDEKLF
>NA|NA|TRBV12-3/TRBV12-4|TRBJ2-3
ASSPDSTDTQY
>TRBD1|NA|TRBV20-1|TRBJ1-4
SAGAPGQGAGNEKLF
>TRBD1|NA|TRBV6-6|TRBJ1-6
ASSSSHWQGEYNSPLH
>NA|few|TRBV6-2/TRBV6-3|TRBJ2-2
ASTIWPNTGELF
>TRBD2|many|TRBV2|TRBJ2-1
ASMSGTYNEQF
>NA|NA|TRBV7-3|TRBJ2-2
ASSYPTGELF
>NA|NA|TRBV5-1|TRBJ2-7
ASSVIQGQNYEQY
>NA|NA|TRBV4-2|TRBJ2-4
ASSLVGQAKNIQY
>NA|many|TRBV7-9|TRBJ2-3
ASSLGSADTQY
>NA|many|TRBV5-1|TRBJ2-7
ASSFVGQGVDEQY
>NA|NA|TRBV6-1|TRBJ2-7
ASSTQSGGPYEQY
>NA|few|TRBV6-6|TRBJ2-7
ASSYVTEGAYEQY
>NA|NA|TRBV5-1|TRBJ1-2
ASSLQPGSNYGYT
>NA|NA|TRBV3-1|TRBJ1-1
ASSQYTGSSTTEAF
>TRBD1|NA|TRBV28|TRBJ2-1
ASSLPSGQGGYNEQF
>NA|NA|TRBV7-2|TRBJ2-4
ASSPIGGAGNIQY
>TRBD2|NA|TRBV24-1|TRBJ2-2
ATSDPRTSSTGELF
>NA|many|TRBV7-9|TRBJ2-7
ASSLVGTLYEQY
>TRBD2|few|TRBV24-1|TRBJ2-1
ATSDRSGINNEQF
>NA|NA|TRBV28|TRBJ2-5
ASSRMGHDQETQY
>NA|NA|TRBV6-5|TRBJ2-1
ASSYSPDPYNEQF
>TRBD1|many|TRBV5-1|TRBJ1-2
ASSVTGGDYGYT
>TRBD1|NA|TRBV7-2|TRBJ1-5
ASSSTGYSNQPQH
>NA|many|TRBV28|TRBJ2-3
ASSPRDTTPTDTQY
>TRBD1|many|TRBV20-1|TRBJ2-7
SAPGQGLYEQY